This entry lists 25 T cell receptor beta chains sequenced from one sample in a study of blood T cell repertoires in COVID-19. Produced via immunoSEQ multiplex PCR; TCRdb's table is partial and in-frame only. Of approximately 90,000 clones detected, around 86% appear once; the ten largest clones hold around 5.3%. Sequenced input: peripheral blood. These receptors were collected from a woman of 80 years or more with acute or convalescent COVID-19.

The CDR3 bases are TGTGCCAGCAGACAAGGAGCCCCTTACGAGCAGTACTTC. Its protein product is CASRQGAPYEQYF. The chain joins TRBV6-5 to TRBJ2-7; D not certain. V was cut by 6 bases and J by 4 bases, with 13 bases left in between. Germline assignment: CDR1 MNHEY and CDR2 SVGAGI. The CDR3 spans 13 residues.

DNA of the CDR3: TGTGCCAGCAGCCCCCGGGTCGCATATGGCTACACCTTC. Encoded protein: CASSPRVAYGYTF. The V and J genes are TRBV7-2 and TRBJ1-2, with D hard to call. Trimming removed 5 bases from V and 5 bases from J, with 12 bases in between. The CDR3 length is 13 residues. Germline V CDR1 and CDR2: SGHTA, FQGNSA.

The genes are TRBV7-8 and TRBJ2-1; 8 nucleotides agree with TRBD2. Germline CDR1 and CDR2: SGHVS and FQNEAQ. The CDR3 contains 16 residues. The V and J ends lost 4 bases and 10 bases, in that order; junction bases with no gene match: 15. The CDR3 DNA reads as TGTGCCAGCAGCTCGGAACCGGGACTAGTTTATGACGAGCAGTTCTTC. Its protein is CASSSEPGLVYDEQFF.

The CDR3 region is CASSLSGDGNQPQHF. The CDR3 region has the DNA TGTGCCAGCAGTTTATCGGGGGACGGCAATCAGCCCCAGCATTTT. V gene TRBV28 combines with J gene TRBJ1-5; D might be TRBD1 (5 bases). V lost 1 base to trimming and J lost 2 bases, with 9 bases between them. Per the germline V gene, CDR1 is MDHEN and CDR2 is SYDVKM. The CDR3 loop spans 15 amino acids.

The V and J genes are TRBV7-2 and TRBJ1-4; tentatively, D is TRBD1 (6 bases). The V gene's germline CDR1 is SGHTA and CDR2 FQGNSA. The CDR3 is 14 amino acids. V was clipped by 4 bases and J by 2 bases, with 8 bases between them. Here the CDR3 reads CASSSRGTNEKLFF. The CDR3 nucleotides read TGTGCCAGCAGCTCTAGGGGGACTAATGAAAAACTGTTTTTT. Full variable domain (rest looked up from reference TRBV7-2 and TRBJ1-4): GAGVSQSPSNKVTEKGKDVELRCDPISGHTALYWYRQSLGQGLEFLIYFQGNSAPDKSGLPSDRFSAERTGGSVSTLTIQRTQQEDSAVYLCASSSRGTNEKLFFGSGTQLSVL.

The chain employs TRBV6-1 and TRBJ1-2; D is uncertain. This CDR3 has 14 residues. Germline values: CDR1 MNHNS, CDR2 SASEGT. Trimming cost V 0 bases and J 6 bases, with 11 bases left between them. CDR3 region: CASSEATRLNGYTF. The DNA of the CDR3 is TGTGCCAGCAGTGAAGCTACTAGGCTAAATGGCTACACCTTC.

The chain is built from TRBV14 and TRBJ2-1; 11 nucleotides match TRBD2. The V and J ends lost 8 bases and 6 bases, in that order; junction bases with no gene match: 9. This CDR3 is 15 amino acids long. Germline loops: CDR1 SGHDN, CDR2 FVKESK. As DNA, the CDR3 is TGTGCCAGCTCCCCGGGCGGACTAGCGGGCAATGAGCAGTTCTTC. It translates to CASSPGGLAGNEQFF.

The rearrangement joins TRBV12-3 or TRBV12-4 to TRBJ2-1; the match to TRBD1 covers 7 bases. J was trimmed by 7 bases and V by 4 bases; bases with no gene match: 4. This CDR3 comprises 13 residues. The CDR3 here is CASSSYRGNEQFF. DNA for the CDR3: TGTGCCAGCAGTTCTTACAGGGGTAATGAGCAGTTCTTC.

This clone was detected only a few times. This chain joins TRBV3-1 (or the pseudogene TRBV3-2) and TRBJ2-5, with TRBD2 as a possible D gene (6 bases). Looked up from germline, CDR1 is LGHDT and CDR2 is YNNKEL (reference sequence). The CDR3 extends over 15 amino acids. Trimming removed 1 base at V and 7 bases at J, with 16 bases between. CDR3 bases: TGTGCCAGCAGCCAAGGGCGGGGCCCTGAAGTGACCCAGTACTTC. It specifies CASSQGRGPEVTQYF.

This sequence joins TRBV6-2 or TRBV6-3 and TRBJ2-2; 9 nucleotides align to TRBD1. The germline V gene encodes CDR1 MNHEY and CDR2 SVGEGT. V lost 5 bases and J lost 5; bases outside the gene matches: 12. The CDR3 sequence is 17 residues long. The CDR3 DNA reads TGTGCCAGCAGTCGTGGACAGGGGATACAAAGTACCGGGGAGCTGTTTTTT. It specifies CASSRGQGIQSTGELFF.

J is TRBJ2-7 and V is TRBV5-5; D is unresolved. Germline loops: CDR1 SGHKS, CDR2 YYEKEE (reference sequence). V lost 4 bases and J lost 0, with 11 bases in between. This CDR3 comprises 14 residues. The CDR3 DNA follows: TGTGCCAGCAGCCCCCTCAGTGACTCCTACGAGCAGTACTTC. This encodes CASSPLSDSYEQYF.

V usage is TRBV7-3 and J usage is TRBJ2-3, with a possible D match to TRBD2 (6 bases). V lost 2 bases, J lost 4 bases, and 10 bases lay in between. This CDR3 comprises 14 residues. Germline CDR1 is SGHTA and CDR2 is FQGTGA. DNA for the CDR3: TGTGCCAGCAGCTTAGGAGGGAGCGCAGATACGCAGTATTTT. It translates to CASSLGGSADTQYF. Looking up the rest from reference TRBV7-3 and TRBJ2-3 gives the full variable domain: GAGVSQTPSNKVTEKGKYVELRCDPISGHTALYWYRQSLGQGPEFLIYFQGTGAADDSGLPNDRFFAVRPEGSVSTLKIQRTERGDSAVYLCASSLGGSADTQYFGPGTRLTVL.

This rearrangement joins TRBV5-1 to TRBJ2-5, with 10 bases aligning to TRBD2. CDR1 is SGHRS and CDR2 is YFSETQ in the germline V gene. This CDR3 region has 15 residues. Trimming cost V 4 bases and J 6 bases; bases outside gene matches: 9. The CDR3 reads CASSPTSGPSKTQYF. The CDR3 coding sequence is TGCGCCAGCAGCCCGACTAGCGGGCCCTCAAAGACCCAGTACTTC.

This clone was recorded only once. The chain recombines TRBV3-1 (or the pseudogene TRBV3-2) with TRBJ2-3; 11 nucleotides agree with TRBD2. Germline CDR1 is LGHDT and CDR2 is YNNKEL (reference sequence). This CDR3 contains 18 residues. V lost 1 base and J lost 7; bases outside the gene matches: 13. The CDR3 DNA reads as TGTGCCAGCAGCCAAGCGGCCCCAACTAGCGGGAGTTCGAATACGCAGTATTTT. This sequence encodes CASSQAAPTSGSSNTQYF.

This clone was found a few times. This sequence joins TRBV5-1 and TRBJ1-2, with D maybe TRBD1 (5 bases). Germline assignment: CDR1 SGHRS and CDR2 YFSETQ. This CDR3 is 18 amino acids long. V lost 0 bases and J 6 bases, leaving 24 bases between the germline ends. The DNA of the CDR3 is TGCGCCAGCAGCTTGGGTGGGCTATCCGGGCCCTCGGGGGATGGCTACACCTTC. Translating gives CASSLGGLSGPSGDGYTF.

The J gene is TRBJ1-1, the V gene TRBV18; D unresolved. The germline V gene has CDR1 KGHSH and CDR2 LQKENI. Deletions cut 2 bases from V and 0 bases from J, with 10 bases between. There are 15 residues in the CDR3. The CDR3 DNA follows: TGTGCCAGCTCACCATTCACGGGGATGAACACTGAAGCTTTCTTT. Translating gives CASSPFTGMNTEAFF.

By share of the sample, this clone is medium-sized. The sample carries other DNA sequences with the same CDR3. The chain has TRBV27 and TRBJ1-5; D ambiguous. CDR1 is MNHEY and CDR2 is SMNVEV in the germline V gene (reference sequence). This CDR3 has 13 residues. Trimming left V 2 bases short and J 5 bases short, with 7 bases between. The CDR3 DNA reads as TGTGCCAGCAGTTTACGCGGTTATCAGCCCCAGCATTTT. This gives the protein CASSLRGYQPQHF.

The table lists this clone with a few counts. DNA of the CDR3: TGTGCCAGCAGTCTGGACAGTCACAATCAGCCCCAGCATTTT. Amino acid sequence: CASSLDSHNQPQHF. This chain joins TRBV7-8 and TRBJ1-5; a weak D match, TRBD1 (6 bases). The CDR3 runs 14 residues. Trimming removed 6 bases from V and 3 bases from J, with 12 bases in between. The germline gives CDR1 SGHVS, CDR2 FQNEAQ.

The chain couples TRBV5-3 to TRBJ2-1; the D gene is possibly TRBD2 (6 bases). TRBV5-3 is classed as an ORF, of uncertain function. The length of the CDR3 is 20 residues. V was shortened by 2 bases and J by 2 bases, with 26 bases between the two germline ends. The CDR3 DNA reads TGTGCCAGAAGCTTTCCGGAAAAGCAAAATCTAGCGCCAACCTACAATGAGCAGTTCTTC. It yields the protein CARSFPEKQNLAPTYNEQFF.

CDR3: CASSFSGQSETQYF. The CDR3 DNA reads as TGCGCCAGCAGCTTTTCTGGACAGTCAGAGACCCAGTACTTC. The chain couples TRBV5-1 to TRBJ2-5; D may be TRBD1 (6 bases). Looked up from germline, CDR1 is SGHRS and CDR2 is YFSETQ. Deletions cut 2 bases from V and 4 bases from J, with 12 bases between. CDR3 length: 14 residues.

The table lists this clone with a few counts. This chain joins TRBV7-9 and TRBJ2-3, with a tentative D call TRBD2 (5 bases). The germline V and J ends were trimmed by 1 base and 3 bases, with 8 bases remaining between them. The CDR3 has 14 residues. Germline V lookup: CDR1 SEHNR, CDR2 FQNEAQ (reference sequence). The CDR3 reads CASSLELVTDTQYF. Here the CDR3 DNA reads TGTGCCAGCAGCTTAGAACTAGTTACAGATACGCAGTATTTT.

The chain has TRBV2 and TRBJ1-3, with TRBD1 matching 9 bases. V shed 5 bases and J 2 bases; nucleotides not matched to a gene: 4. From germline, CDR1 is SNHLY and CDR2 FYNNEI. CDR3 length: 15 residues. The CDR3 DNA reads TGTGCCAGCAGTAAGGGGACAGGGACTGGAAACACCATATATTTT. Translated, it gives CASSKGTGTGNTIYF.

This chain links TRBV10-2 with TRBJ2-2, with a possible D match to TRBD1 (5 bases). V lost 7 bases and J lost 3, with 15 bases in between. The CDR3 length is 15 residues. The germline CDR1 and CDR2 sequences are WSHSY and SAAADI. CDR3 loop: CASTDKGWDTGELFF. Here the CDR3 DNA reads TGCGCCAGCACCGACAAGGGGTGGGACACCGGGGAGCTGTTTTTT.

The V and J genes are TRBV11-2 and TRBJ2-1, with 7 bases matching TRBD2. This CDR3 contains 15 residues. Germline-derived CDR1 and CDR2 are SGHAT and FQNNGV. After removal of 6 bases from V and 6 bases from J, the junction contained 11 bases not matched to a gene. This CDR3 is CASRGVRSGTNEQFF. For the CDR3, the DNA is TGTGCCAGCAGGGGGGTTAGAAGCGGGACCAATGAGCAGTTCTTC.

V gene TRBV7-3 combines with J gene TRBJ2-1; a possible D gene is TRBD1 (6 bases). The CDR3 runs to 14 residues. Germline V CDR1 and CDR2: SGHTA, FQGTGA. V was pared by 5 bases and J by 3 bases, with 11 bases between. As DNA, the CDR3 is TGTGCCAGCAGCGGGGGCGGGTACTACAATGAGCAGTTCTTC. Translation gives CASSGGGYYNEQFF.